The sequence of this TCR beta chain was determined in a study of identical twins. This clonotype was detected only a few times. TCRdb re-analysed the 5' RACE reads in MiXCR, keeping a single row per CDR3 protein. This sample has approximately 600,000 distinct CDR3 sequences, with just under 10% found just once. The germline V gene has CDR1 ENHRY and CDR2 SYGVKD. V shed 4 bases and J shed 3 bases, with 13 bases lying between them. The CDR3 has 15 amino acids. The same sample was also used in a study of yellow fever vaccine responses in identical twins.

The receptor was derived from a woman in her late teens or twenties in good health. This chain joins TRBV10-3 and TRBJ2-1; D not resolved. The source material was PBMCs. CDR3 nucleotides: TGTGCCATCAGTGGCGACTTGTGGTTCTACAATGAGCAGTTCTTC. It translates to CAISGDLWFYNEQFF.